This T cell receptor beta chain was sequenced during a study of T cells expressing NK-cell markers. Study in general: Sequencing of TCR beta repertoires drew on sorted CD3+CD56+NKG2C+, CD3+CD56+NKG2C- and CD3+CD56-NKG2C+ T cells.

The cDNA for TCR beta came from 5'RACE template switching with UMIs. Reanalyzing the 5' RACE reads, TCRdb keeps one entry per CDR3 protein, without DNA. The table for this sample gives about 260,000 distinct CDR3 sequences. Concerning this clonotype: What it binds is unknown.

Germline CDR1 and CDR2: MNHEY and SMNVEV (reference sequence). This CDR3 contains 14 residues. Study-wide findings and caveats: The contribution of dominant NKG2C+ clonotypes to CD8+ T cells in about six donors was roughly 1.0-7.0%. The same clonotypes also predominated in the CD3+CD56-NKG2C+ fraction of several donors.

Material for sequencing was blood T cells: a sorted CD56 or NKG2C T cell subset, CD4+ or CD8+ T cells, or bulk PBMC T cells (not recorded which). This receptor was identified in a woman between 18 and 70 years old in good health. V is TRBV27 and J is TRBJ2-5; the D call from TCRdb, TRBD2, cannot be confirmed without DNA. CDR3 sequence reads: CASSSVSGQETQYF.